The clone carrying this T cell receptor (beta chain) was found many times. The ends were cut back, 0 bases at V and 5 bases at J, with 12 bases in the middle. The CDR3 extends over 14 amino acids. Germline lookup yields CDR1 SGHKS and CDR2 YYEKEE (reference sequence). Time point described: longitudinal time-point 2. These data belong to a study of neurological immune-mediated disorders. TCRdb passed the 5' RACE reads through MiXCR, listing each CDR3 protein once. The table has about 80,000 distinct CDR3 sequences, around 6% seen once; the top ten hold 7.9%. The rearrangement links TRBV5-5 to TRBJ2-7; a possible D gene is TRBD2 (6 bases). Sequenced material: PBMCs. The TCR originated in a woman aged 55 to 70 with multiple sclerosis. The CDR3 loop is CASSLVGGKDEQYF. CDR3 in DNA: TGTGCCAGCAGCTTGGTGGGGGGAAAGGACGAGCAGTACTTC.